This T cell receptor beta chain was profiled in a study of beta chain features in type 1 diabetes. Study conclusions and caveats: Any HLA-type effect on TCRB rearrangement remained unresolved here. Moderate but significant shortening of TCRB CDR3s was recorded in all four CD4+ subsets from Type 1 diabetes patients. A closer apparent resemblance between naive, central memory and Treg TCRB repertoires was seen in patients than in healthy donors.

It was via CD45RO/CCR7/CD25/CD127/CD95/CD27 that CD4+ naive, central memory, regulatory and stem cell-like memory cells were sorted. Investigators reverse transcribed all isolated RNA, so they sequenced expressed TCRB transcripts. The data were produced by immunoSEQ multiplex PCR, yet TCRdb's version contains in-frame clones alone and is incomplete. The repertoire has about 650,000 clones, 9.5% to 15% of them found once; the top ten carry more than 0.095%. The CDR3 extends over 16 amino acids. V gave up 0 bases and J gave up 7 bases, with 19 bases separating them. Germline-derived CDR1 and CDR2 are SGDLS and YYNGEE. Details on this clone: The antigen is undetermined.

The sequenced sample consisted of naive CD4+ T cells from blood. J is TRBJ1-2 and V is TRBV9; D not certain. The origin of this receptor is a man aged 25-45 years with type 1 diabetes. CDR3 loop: CASSVDPQDQAPGYTF. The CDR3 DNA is TGTGCCAGCAGCGTAGATCCCCAGGACCAAGCGCCTGGCTACACCTTC.